This T cell receptor beta chain was identified in a study of cytomegalovirus exposure and HLA in healthy donors. Study-level background: The approximately 100 million unique TCR beta sequences, from 150 million to 200 million T cells, were found by an earlier analysis.

The PCR contained 60 Vbeta and 13 Jbeta primers. The method was immunoSEQ multiplex PCR; TCRdb's version includes in-frame clones alone and lacks a portion of them. This sample has about 190,000 clones, with 86% found just once. Worth noting for this clone: Its antigen is still unknown.

Overall study results and limits: Cytomegalovirus-associated status was assigned to fewer than 200 TCR beta chains. In an earlier analysis, productive rearrangement rates for most beta V segments clustered near 87% or 30%.

This TCR derives from a woman younger than 45 in good health and CMV-seronegative. Sequencing was carried out using PBMCs.

CDR3 sequence reads: CASTPHLGPGHSGNTIYF. The CDR3 coding sequence is TGTGCCAGCACCCCTCACCTCGGTCCAGGGCACTCTGGAAACACCATATATTTT. The V call is TRBV28, the J call TRBJ1-3; the D gene is possibly TRBD1 (5 bases). The CDR3 sequence is 18 residues long. Trimming shortened V by 7 bases and J by 0 bases, and 22 bases separated the two germline ends. Germline V gene sequence: CDR1 MDHEN, CDR2 SYDVKM.